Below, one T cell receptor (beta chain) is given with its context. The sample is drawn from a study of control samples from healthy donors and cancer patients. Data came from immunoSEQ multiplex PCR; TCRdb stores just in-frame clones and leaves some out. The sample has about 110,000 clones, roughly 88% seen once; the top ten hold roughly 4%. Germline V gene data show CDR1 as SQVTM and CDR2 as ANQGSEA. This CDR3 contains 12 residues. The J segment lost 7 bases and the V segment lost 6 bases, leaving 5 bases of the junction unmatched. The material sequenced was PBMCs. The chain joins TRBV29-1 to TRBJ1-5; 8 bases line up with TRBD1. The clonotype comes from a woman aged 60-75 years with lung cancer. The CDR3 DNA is TGCAGCGTAGGACAGGGAGACCAGCCCCAGCATTTT. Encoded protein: CSVGQGDQPQHF.